The entry that follows covers one TCR beta chain sequence. The antigen remains unidentified. These data are taken from a study of response to subunit inactivated influenza vaccine. From the RT-PCR reads, TCRdb called clonotypes with MiXCR, one entry per CDR3 protein. The repertoire holds 710,000 or so distinct CDR3 sequences, 15% to 19% seen once, with around 10% in the top ten. The CDR3 spans 14 residues. Unmatched junction bases numbered 4, after V lost 3 bases and J lost 8 bases. From germline, CDR1 is MDHEN and CDR2 SYDVKM. Broader study findings: The authors offered the suggestion that each seasonal influenza vaccination recruits few new T cells.

V is TRBV28 and J is TRBJ1-6, with TRBD1 matching over 7 bases. This TCR was recovered from a man aged 50-59 years who received an inactivated influenza vaccine. Sequences were derived from PBMCs from blood, sampled 11 to 12 days after vaccination. The CDR3 protein is CASSFTGDYSPLHF. The CDR3 coding sequence is TGTGCCAGCAGTTTTACAGGGGATTATTCACCCCTCCACTTT.